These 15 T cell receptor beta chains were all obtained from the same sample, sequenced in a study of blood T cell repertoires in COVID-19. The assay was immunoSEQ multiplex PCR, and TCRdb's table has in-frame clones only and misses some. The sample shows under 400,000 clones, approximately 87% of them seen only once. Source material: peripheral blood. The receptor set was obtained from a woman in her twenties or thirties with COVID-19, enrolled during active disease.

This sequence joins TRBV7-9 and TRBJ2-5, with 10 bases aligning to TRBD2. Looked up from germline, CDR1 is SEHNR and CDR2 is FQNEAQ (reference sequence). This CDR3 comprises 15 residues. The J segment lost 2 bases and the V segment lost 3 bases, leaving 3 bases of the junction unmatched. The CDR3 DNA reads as TGTGCCAGCAGCTTCAGTAGCGGGGGGCAAGAGACCCAGTACTTC. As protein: CASSFSSGGQETQYF.

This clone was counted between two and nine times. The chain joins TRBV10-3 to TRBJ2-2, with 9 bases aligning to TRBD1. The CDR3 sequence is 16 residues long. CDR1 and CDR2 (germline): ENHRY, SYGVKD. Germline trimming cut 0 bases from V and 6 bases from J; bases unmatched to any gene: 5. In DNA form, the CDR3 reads TGTGCCATCAGTGAGTCGCAGGACAGGGGCCCCGGGGAGCTGTTTTTT. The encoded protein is CAISESQDRGPGELFF.

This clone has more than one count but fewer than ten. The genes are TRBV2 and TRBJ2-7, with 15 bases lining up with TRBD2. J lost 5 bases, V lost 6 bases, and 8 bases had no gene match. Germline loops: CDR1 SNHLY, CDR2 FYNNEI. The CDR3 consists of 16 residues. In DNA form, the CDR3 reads TGTGCCAGCAGCCCTAGGACTAGCGGGAGGGAAAACGAGCAGTACTTC. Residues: CASSPRTSGRENEQYF.

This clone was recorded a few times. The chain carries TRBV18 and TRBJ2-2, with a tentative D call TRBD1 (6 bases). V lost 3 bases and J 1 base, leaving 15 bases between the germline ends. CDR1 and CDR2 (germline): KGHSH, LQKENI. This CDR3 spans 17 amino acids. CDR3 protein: CASSPGQPKMNTGELFF. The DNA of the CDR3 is TGTGCCAGCTCACCTGGACAGCCTAAAATGAACACCGGGGAGCTGTTTTTT.

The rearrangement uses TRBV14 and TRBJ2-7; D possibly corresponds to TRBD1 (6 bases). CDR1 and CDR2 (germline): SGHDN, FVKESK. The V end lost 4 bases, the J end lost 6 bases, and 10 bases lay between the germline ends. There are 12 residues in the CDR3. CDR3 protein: CASSLQGTEQYF. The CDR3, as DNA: TGTGCCAGCAGCCTACAGGGTACCGAGCAGTACTTC.

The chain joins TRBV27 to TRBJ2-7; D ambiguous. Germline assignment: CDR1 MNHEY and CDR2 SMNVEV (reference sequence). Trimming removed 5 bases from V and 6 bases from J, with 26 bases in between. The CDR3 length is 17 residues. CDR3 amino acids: CASSAPARIPGLPEQYF. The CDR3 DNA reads TGTGCCAGCAGTGCCCCTGCGCGAATCCCAGGCCTCCCCGAGCAGTACTTC.

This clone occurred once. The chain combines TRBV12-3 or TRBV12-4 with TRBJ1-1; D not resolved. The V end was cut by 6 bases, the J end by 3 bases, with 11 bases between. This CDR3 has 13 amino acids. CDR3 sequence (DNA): TGTGCCAGCAGCCAGGAAAAGGACACTGAAGCTTTCTTT. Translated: CASSQEKDTEAFF.

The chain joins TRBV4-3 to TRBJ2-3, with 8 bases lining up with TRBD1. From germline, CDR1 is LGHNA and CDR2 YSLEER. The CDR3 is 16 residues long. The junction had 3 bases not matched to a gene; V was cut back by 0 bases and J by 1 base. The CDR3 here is CASSQDLTGGTDTQYF. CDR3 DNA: TGCGCCAGCAGCCAAGACCTGACAGGGGGCACAGATACGCAGTATTTT.

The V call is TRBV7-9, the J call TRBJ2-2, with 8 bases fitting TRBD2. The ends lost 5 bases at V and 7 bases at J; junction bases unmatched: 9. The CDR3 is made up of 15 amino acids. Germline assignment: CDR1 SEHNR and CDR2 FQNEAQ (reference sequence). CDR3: CASSTRRSGIGELFF. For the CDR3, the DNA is TGTGCCAGCAGCACCCGTCGTAGCGGGATCGGGGAGCTGTTTTTT.

The CDR3 DNA reads as TGTGCCAGTGAGCAGGGTCGAGACGGCTACACCTTC. Its translation is CASEQGRDGYTF. The genes are TRBV19 and TRBJ1-2, with D perhaps matching TRBD1 (5 bases). The CDR3 is 12 residues long. In germline, CDR1 is LNHDA, CDR2 SQIVND (reference sequence). V was clipped by 8 bases and J by 8 bases, with 15 bases between them. Looking up the rest from reference TRBV19 and TRBJ1-2 gives the full variable domain: DGGITQSPKYLFRKEGQNVTLSCEQNLNHDAMYWYRQDPGQGLRLIYYSQIVNDFQKGDIAEGYSVSREKKESFPLTVTSAQKNPTAFYLCASEQGRDGYTFGSGTRLTVV.

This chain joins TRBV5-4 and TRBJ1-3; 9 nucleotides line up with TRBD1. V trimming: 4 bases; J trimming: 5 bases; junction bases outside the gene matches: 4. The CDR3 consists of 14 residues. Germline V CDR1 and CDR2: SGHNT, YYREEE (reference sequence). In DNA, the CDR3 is TGTGCCAGCAGCCATGGACAGGGGCGAAACACCATATATTTT. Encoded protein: CASSHGQGRNTIYF.

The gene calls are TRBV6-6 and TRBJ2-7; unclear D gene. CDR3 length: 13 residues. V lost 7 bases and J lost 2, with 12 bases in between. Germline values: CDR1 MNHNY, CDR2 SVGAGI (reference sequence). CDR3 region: CASTRTPAYEQYF. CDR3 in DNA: TGTGCCAGCACCCGAACTCCCGCCTACGAGCAGTACTTC.

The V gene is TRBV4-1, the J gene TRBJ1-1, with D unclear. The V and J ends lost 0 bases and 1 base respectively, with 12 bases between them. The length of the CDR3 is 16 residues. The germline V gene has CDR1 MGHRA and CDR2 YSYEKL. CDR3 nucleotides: TGCGCCAGCAGCCAAGATCCCGGAGGGAAGAACACTGAAGCTTTCTTT. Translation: CASSQDPGGKNTEAFF.

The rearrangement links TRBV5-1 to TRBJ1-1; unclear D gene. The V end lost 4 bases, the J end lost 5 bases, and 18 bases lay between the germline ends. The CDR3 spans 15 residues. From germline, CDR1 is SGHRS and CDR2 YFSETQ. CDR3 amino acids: CASSPSLGRRTEAFF. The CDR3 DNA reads TGCGCCAGCAGCCCCTCCTTGGGCCGTCGTACTGAAGCTTTCTTT.

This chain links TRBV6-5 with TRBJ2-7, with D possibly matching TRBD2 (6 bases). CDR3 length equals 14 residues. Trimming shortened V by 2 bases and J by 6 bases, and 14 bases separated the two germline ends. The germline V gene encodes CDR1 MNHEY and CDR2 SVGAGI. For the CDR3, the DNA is TGTGCCAGCAGTTACGCCCTCGGAGGGGCCGAGCAGTACTTC. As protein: CASSYALGGAEQYF.